This T cell receptor (beta chain) was sequenced in a study of blood T cell repertoires in COVID-19. The wider study: Sites in the United States, Italy and Spain provided acute and convalescent COVID-19 samples. From T cells, B-cell-depleted T cells, or PBMCs came the material, which was cDNA or gDNA.

In the authors' workflow: Amplification with reference gene primers provided the estimates of nucleated cell counts. Sequencing was performed with immunoSEQ multiplex PCR; in TCRdb, only in-frame clones are kept and a portion is missing. Clone size and the V and J calls come from that table; the DNA yielded D and trimming. The sample consists of about 76,000 clones, about 85% of them appearing once. The V and J ends lost 5 bases and 4 bases, in that order; junction bases with no gene match: 10. Germline CDR1 reads SEHNR; CDR2 reads FQNEAQ (reference sequence). This CDR3 comprises 16 residues. The sequence was collected from a man aged 55 to 70 with COVID-19, enrolled during active disease. Material for sequencing was peripheral blood. The chain joins TRBV7-9 to TRBJ2-3; TRBD2 matches 9 bases. The CDR3 DNA sequence: TGTGCCAGCAGCCCACCCCCGCGGGAGGGCGCAGATACGCAGTATTTT. Translating it yields CASSPPPREGADTQYF.